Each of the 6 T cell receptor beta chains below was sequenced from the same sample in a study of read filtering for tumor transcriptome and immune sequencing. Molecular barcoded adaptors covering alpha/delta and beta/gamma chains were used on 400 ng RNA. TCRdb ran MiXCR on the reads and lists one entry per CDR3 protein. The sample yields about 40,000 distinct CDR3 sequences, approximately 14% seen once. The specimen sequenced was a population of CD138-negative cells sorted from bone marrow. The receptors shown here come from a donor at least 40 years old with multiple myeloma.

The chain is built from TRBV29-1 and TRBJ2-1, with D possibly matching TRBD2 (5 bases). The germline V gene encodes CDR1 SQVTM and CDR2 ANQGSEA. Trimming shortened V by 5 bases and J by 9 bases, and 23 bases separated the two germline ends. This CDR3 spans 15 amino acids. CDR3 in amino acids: CSVPLGVRVSSEQFF. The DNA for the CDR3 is TGCAGCGTTCCTCTTGGCGTGAGGGTCTCCAGTGAGCAGTTCTTC.

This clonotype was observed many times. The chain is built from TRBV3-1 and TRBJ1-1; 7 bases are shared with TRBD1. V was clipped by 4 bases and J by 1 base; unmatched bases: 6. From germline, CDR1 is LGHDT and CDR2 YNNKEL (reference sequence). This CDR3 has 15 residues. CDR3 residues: CASSPRGTENTEAFF. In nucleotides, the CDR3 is TGTGCCAGCAGCCCCAGGGGGACAGAGAACACTGAAGCTTTCTTT.

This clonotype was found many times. Here the CDR3 DNA reads TGTGCCAGCAGCTTTAGCTCCTACAATGAGCAGTTCTTC. Translating it yields CASSFSSYNEQFF. The chain links TRBV27 to TRBJ2-1; D gene unclear. The V end lost 6 bases, the J end lost 0 bases, and 6 bases lay between the germline ends. This CDR3 has 13 residues. In germline, CDR1 is MNHEY, CDR2 SMNVEV (reference sequence).

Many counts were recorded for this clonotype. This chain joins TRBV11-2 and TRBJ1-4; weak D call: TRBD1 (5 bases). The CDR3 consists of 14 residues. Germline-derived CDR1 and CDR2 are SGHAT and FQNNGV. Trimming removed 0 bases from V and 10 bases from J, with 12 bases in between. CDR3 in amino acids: CASSLDRSGAKLFF. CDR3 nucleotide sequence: TGTGCCAGCAGCTTAGATAGGAGTGGGGCAAAACTGTTTTTT.

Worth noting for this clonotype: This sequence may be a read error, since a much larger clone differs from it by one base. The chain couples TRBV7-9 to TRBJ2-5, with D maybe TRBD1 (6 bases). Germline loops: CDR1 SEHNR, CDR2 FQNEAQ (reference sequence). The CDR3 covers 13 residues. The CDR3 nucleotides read TGTGCCAGCAGCTCCAGCAGGGGAGAGGCCCAGTACTTC. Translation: CASSSSRGEAQYF.

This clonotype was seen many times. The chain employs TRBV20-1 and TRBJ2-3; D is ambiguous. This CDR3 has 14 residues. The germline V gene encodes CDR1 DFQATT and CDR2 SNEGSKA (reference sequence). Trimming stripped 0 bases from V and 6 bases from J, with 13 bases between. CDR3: CSARDQNPVDTQYF. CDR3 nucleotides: TGCAGTGCTAGAGATCAGAATCCAGTCGATACGCAGTATTTT.